The clone carrying this TCR beta chain appeared a few times. As yet, its antigen is unknown. V lost 2 bases, J lost 4 bases, and 11 bases lay in between. Germline V CDR1 and CDR2: SGHTA, FQGNSA. The CDR3 loop spans 14 amino acids. This sample stems from a study of T-cell reconstitution after alpha-beta-depleted transplantation in children. This sample's TCRbeta library carried unique molecular identifier barcodes. Each CDR3 protein gets one entry after TCRdb re-called the PCR reads with MiXCR. The repertoire holds 500,000 to 750,000 distinct CDR3 sequences, more than 20% seen once, with about 35% in the top ten. General study results and limits: Fresh T-cell production supplied most of the T-cell counts and diversity seen one year after transplant. At day 60, the high TCRbeta diversity found in some patients originated from recipient T cells and thymic progenitors that had survived. Expanded graft clones, several hundred of them, were reportedly the source of alpha-beta T cells about two months after transplant.

J is TRBJ2-5 and V is TRBV7-2, with a possible D match to TRBD2 (5 bases). This specimen was PBMCs, taken before TCRalphabeta/CD19-depleted stem cell transplant. This TCR came from a boy in the first two years of life with Wiskott-Aldrich syndrome, due to receive a stem cell transplant. The CDR3 loop is CASSLSPSLETQYF. The CDR3 DNA reads as TGTGCCAGCAGCTTAAGCCCTAGCCTAGAGACCCAGTACTTC.